This T cell receptor beta chain was sequenced during a study of PD-1 blockade in classical Hodgkin lymphoma. Germline-derived CDR1 and CDR2 are SGHNT and YYREEE (reference sequence). Germline trimming cut 3 bases from V and 5 bases from J; bases unmatched to any gene: 9. The length of the CDR3 is 17 residues. Specified time point: cycle 4 day 1 (C4D1), after more than five weeks of nivolumab. Every patient experienced relapse after autologous stem cell transplantation, and brentuximab vedotin exposure varied. Best responses included complete response and partial response; otherwise, the best response was progressive disease. To note about this clone: No antigen is known for it.

Overall study findings and caveats: While CD8+ TCR diversity did not rise significantly by C4D1, CD4+ TCR diversity did. Any patient who commenced nivolumab under 1 year after ASCT was excluded.

Clones were sequenced by immunoSEQ multiplex PCR, and TCRdb holds only the in-frame ones, with some missing. Seen here are approximately 84,000 clones, about 83% observed once, and the top ten hold more than 15%. V is TRBV5-4 and J is TRBJ2-3, with 13 positions matching TRBD2. The clonotype originates from a human donor with classical Hodgkin lymphoma. Material: peripheral blood mononuclear cells (PBMCs), obtained before the fourth cycle of nivolumab. CDR3 protein: CASSSRLAGGGVDTQYF. CDR3 DNA sequence: TGTGCCAGCAGCTCACGACTAGCGGGAGGAGGTGTAGATACGCAGTATTTT.